This T cell receptor beta chain was recorded in a study of blood T cell repertoires in COVID-19. The overall study: The United States, Italy and Spain provided the acute and convalescent COVID-19 samples. The analysed material was cDNA or gDNA that came from T cells, B-cell-depleted T cells, or PBMCs.

Original methodology: Researchers report that nucleated cell counts were estimated from reference gene primer amplification. Here immunoSEQ multiplex PCR was the method, and the copy in TCRdb shows in-frame clones only, minus some. The V and J calls and clone size are taken from that table; D and trimming were inferred from the DNA. Found here are 250,000 to 300,000 clones, roughly 91% of them singletons; the top ten hold over 2%. The CDR3 sequence is 15 residues long. Germline-derived CDR1 and CDR2 are MNHEY and SMNVEV (reference sequence). V dropped 7 bases and J dropped 3 bases, with 18 bases sitting between them.

The clonotype originates from a woman in her 40s with acute COVID-19. The chain has TRBV27 and TRBJ1-1; perhaps TRBD1 as D (5 bases). The sequenced sample consisted of PBMCs or T cells enriched from blood (not recorded which). The CDR3 protein is CASKGTLRGDTEAFF. The DNA of the CDR3 is TGTGCCAGCAAGGGGACTCTTAGAGGGGACACTGAAGCTTTCTTT.